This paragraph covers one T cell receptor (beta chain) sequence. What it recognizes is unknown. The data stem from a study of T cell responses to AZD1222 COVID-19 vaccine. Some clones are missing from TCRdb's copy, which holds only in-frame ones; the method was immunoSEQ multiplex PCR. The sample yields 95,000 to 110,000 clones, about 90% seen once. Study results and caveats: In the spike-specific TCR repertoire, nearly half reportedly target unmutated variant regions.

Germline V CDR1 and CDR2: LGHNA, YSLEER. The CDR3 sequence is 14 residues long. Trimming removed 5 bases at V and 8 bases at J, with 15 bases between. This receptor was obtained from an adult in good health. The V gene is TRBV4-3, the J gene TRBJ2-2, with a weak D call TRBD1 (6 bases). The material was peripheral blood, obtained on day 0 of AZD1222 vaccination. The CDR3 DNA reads TGCGCCAGCAGCGTTCACAGGGTTGGAGGGGAGCTGTTTTTT. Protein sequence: CASSVHRVGGELFF.